What follows are 3 T cell receptor beta chains derived from one specimen sequenced in a study of T cell changes during pregnancy in multiple sclerosis. The data were produced by immunoSEQ multiplex PCR, yet TCRdb's version contains in-frame clones alone and is incomplete. This sample has approximately 80,000 clones, with 94% found just once. This specimen was peripheral blood, taken in the second trimester of pregnancy. The receptors derive from a female donor in good health, enrolled as a control in a pregnancy study.

The gene calls are TRBV28 and TRBJ1-5; TRBD1 might be the D (5 bases). The ends were cut back, 5 bases at V and 1 base at J, with 12 bases in the middle. Germline assignment: CDR1 MDHEN and CDR2 SYDVKM. This CDR3 has 15 amino acids. In DNA, the CDR3 is TGTGCCAGCAGTCTGTGGACAAGAAGCAATCAGCCCCAGCATTTT. Encoded protein: CASSLWTRSNQPQHF.

The genes are TRBV5-1 and TRBJ2-3, with 9 positions matching TRBD1. Germline lookup yields CDR1 SGHRS and CDR2 YFSETQ. The CDR3 runs 15 residues. After removal of 4 bases from V and 2 bases from J, the junction contained 5 bases not matched to a gene. The CDR3 reads CASSPGQGLTDTQYF. CDR3 sequence (DNA): TGCGCCAGCAGCCCGGGACAGGGTCTCACAGATACGCAGTATTTT.

The chain couples TRBV25-1 to TRBJ2-4; D is perhaps TRBD2 (6 bases). CDR1 MGHDK and CDR2 SYGVNS come from the germline V gene. V lost 2 bases to trimming and J lost 6 bases, with 14 bases between them. The CDR3 is made up of 15 amino acids. The CDR3, as DNA: TGTGCCAGCAGTGAAGGGGGGAACACAGCAAACATTCAGTACTTC. This gives the protein CASSEGGNTANIQYF.